This T cell receptor (beta chain) originates from a study of cytomegalovirus exposure and HLA in healthy donors. Study observations and caveats: Among the most significant clusters, several appeared linked to common viral pathogens in a later analysis. Being indistinguishable, some V segments were excluded, TRBV6-2 and TRBV6-3 among them.

With 60 Vbeta and 13 Jbeta primers, the PCR was carried out. Assay used: immunoSEQ multiplex PCR; TCRdb lists only in-frame clones, some missing. The table shows around 130,000 clones, with approximately 77% occurring only once. Trimming cost V 4 bases and J 6 bases, with 14 bases left between them. CDR3 length equals 14 residues. Per germline, CDR1 MNHEY and CDR2 SMNVEV (reference sequence). In the case of this clone: The antigen is unknown.

The sample consisted of PBMCs. The chain has TRBV27 and TRBJ2-3, with a weak D call TRBD2 (6 bases). This clonotype originated in a woman aged 55-75 years in good health and CMV-seronegative. CDR3: CASSWDFPSDTQYF. Written as DNA, the CDR3 is TGTGCCAGCAGTTGGGACTTCCCGTCCGATACGCAGTATTTT.